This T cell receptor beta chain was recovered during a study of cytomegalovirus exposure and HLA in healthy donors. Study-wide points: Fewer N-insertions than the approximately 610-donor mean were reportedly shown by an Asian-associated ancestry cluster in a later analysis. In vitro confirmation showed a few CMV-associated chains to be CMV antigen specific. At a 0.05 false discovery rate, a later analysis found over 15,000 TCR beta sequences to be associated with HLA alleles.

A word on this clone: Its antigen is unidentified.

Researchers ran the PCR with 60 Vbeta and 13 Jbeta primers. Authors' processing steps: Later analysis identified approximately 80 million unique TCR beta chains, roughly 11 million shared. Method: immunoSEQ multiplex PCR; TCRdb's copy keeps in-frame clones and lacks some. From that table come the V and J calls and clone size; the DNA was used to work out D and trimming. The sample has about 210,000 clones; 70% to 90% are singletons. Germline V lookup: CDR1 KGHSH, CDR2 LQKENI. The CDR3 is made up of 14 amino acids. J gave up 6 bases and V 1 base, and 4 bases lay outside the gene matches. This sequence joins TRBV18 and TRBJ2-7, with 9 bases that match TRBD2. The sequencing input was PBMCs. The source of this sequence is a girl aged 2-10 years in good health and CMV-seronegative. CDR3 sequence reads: CASSPLAGEGEQYF. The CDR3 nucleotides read TGTGCCAGCTCACCACTAGCGGGAGAGGGCGAGCAGTACTTC.